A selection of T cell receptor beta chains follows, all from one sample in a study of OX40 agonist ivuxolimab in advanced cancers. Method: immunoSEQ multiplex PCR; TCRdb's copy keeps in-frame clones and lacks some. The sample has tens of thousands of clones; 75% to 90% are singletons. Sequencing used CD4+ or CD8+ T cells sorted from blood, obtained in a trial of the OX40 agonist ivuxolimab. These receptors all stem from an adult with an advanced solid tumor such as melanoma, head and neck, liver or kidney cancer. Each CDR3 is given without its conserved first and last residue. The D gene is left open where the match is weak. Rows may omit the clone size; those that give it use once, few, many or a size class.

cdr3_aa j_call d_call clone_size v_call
ASSSFLEAGNTIY TRBJ1-3 . . TRBV7-9
ASSLANGGGGTEAF TRBJ1-1 . . TRBV5-6
ASSSWTGDTQY TRBJ2-3 TRBD1 . TRBV6-5
ASSLTLSSGQSYEQY TRBJ2-7 TRBD2 . TRBV11-2
ASSLYSGSYNEQF TRBJ2-1 . . TRBV7-9
ASSLATGLMEQY TRBJ2-7 . . TRBV5-1
ASSLYYEQY TRBJ2-7 . medium-sized TRBV5-1
ASSLSGQPYGYT TRBJ1-2 . . TRBV27
ASSLSGDWEAF TRBJ1-1 . . TRBV28
ASSERLAGGRNEQF TRBJ2-1 TRBD2 once TRBV10-1
ASSILAGAPGEQF TRBJ2-1 TRBD2 . TRBV19
SVESADSYEQY TRBJ2-7 . once TRBV29-1
AISDLSTTLSYEQY TRBJ2-7 . . TRBV10-3
ASSNRGGNQPQH TRBJ1-5 TRBD1 once TRBV2
ASSLLAGGHNEQF TRBJ2-1 TRBD2 . TRBV14
ASSAPREQF TRBJ2-1 . . TRBV2
AVGTGGFDEQY TRBJ2-7 TRBD1 . TRBV5-4
ASRGQGNHEQY TRBJ2-7 TRBD1 . TRBV6-1
ASSLGGNTEAF TRBJ1-1 . . TRBV27
ASSWGDGGETQY TRBJ2-5 . . TRBV27
ASSMVLPANTGELF TRBJ2-2 . . TRBV19
ASSQDGDTQY TRBJ2-3 . . TRBV4-2
SALPAEEYGYT TRBJ1-2 . . TRBV29-1
SVRQGEGEVETQY TRBJ2-5 TRBD1 . TRBV29-1
SVMSGEINQPQH TRBJ1-5 . . TRBV29-1
ASSFGAWDIQY TRBJ2-4 . . TRBV2
ASSASGRGNEQF TRBJ2-1 TRBD2 . TRBV9
ASTDNSNEQF TRBJ2-1 . once TRBV27
ASSSDSPRDYEQY TRBJ2-7 . . TRBV11-2
ASSLSATGLTDTQY TRBJ2-3 . . TRBV5-6
ASSMGPLGEQY TRBJ2-7 . . TRBV19
AIGGGSSYNEQF TRBJ2-1 TRBD2 . TRBV6-6
ASSDRGSGNTIY TRBJ1-3 . . TRBV5-4
ASRKGGARAF TRBJ1-1 . . TRBV11-2
ASSYSSGGNTDTQY TRBJ2-3 . . TRBV6-5
ASSDLPQDTQY TRBJ2-3 . . TRBV10-2
ASSSGRTDTQY TRBJ2-3 . . TRBV19
ASSRPGQPDQY TRBJ2-7 TRBD1 . TRBV7-9
ASSQDVGAYEQY TRBJ2-7 . . TRBV4-1
ASETGARHQY TRBJ2-4 . . TRBV11-2
ASDNKMNTEAF TRBJ1-1 . once TRBV13
ASRQSLRDPEGNTIY TRBJ1-3 . . TRBV7-9
AISDSPSGANVLT TRBJ2-6 . . TRBV10-3
ASSFALRSMGQETQY TRBJ2-5 . . TRBV5-1
AWSATRRGLAGTDTQY TRBJ2-3 TRBD2 . TRBV30
ASRVSGRGFYNEQF TRBJ2-1 TRBD2 . TRBV27
ASSSVGTGGFNEQF TRBJ2-1 TRBD1 . TRBV5-1
ASSMMAGGPNEQF TRBJ2-1 TRBD2 . TRBV19
ASRGLAGEHEQF TRBJ2-1 TRBD2 . TRBV2
SVDWGSSYNEQF TRBJ2-1 . . TRBV29-1
ASSLPRQGLGETQY TRBJ2-5 TRBD1 . TRBV7-9